What follows describes a single T cell receptor (beta chain). Its target is not known. The treatment here: approximately 9-day PBMC culture with coronavirus spike peptide pools or control peptides (ViraFEST assay). Cultured CD4+ T-cell DNA underwent Oncomine TCR Beta short-read sequencing. MiXCR was run by TCRdb on the PCR reads, yielding one entry per CDR3 protein. The table has some 10,000 distinct CDR3 sequences, around 33% seen once. The V gene lost 2 bases and the J gene lost 11 bases, with 18 bases spanning the gap. In germline, CDR1 is KGHSH, CDR2 LQKENI. The CDR3 length is 14 residues. The sample comes from a study of vaccination and CD4 T cells after COVID-19.

V is TRBV18 and J is TRBJ1-1; D is perhaps TRBD1 (5 bases). This receptor was identified in a human donor with COVID-19. Sample: cultured CD4+ T cells from blood. This chain's CDR3 is CASSPSGTGYSAFF. The CDR3 nucleotides are TGTGCCAGCTCACCATCAGGGACCGGGTATTCGGCTTTCTTT.